The rows below give T cell receptor beta chains drawn from one sample of a study of cytomegalovirus exposure and HLA in healthy donors. Repertoires were generated with immunoSEQ multiplex PCR, while TCRdb's copy carries only in-frame clones and drops some. This table has over 150,000 clones, 60% to 80% appearing once. Sequenced material: PBMCs. The source of these receptors is a woman in her thirties in good health and CMV-seropositive. CDR3s include the opening cysteine and the closing phenylalanine or tryptophan. The D gene is left open where the match is weak. Where a row states a size, it is once, few, many or the class of an expanded clone; other rows omit it.

d_gene	abundance	v_gene	j_gene	CDR3nt	CDR3aa
TRBD2	once	TRBV9	TRBJ2-7	TGTGCCAGCAGCATGGGGACTAGCGGGAGTGGATACGAGCAGTACTTC	CASSMGTSGSGYEQYF
.	.	TRBV9	TRBJ1-1	TGTGCCAGCAGCGTAGGCGGGGGGCTGAACACTGAAGCTTTCTTT	CASSVGGGLNTEAFF
TRBD2	.	TRBV2	TRBJ2-5	TGTGCCAGCAGTGGACAGCGGGAGCAAGAGACCCAGTACTTC	CASSGQREQETQYF
.	few	TRBV5-8	TRBJ1-5	TGTGCCAGCAGCTTGGTAGCAGGGAGGCGCAATCAGCCCCAGCATTTT	CASSLVAGRRNQPQHF
TRBD1	once	TRBV5-6	TRBJ2-3	TGTGCCAGCAGTTCGACAGGGACAGATACGCAGTATTTT	CASSSTGTDTQYF
.	once	TRBV27	TRBJ2-7	TGTGCCAGCAGCAATGGCCCGTCCTACGAGCAGTACTTC	CASSNGPSYEQYF
TRBD2	.	TRBV6-5	TRBJ2-7	TGTGCCAGCAGTTATGGGCTAGCGGGGAACCTATACGAGCAGTACTTC	CASSYGLAGNLYEQYF
.	.	TRBV5-1	TRBJ2-1	TGCGCCAGCAGCTTTACCCCGAGCATGAGTTACAATGAGCAGTTCTTC	CASSFTPSMSYNEQFF
TRBD1	.	TRBV11-2	TRBJ1-1	TGTGCCAGCAGCCGAGGCGCGACAGGGATTCGGACTGAAGCTTTCTTT	CASSRGATGIRTEAFF
TRBD1	few	TRBV11-1	TRBJ2-3	TGTGCCAGCAGCATCGACAGGGGGCTTAGCACAGATACGCAGTATTTT	CASSIDRGLSTDTQYF
TRBD1	.	TRBV5-1	TRBJ2-7	TGCGCCAGCAGCCTCAGACAGGGCCACGAGCAGCACTTC	CASSLRQGHEQHF
.	.	TRBV6-1	TRBJ1-1	TGTGCCAGCAGTCACCAGGTTCCGAACACTGAAGCTTTCTTT	CASSHQVPNTEAFF
.	few	TRBV19	TRBJ1-5	TGTGCCAGTATCTCAACAGATAGCAATCAGCCCCAGCATTTT	CASISTDSNQPQHF
.	once	TRBV7-9	TRBJ2-7	TGTTCCAGCAGCTTAGGGCTGTCGATCTCCTACGAGCAGTACTTC	CSSSLGLSISYEQYF
TRBD2	.	TRBV19	TRBJ2-1	TGTGCCAGTACCCGATCTAGCGGCAGCTCCTACAATGAGCAGTTCTTC	CASTRSSGSSYNEQFF
.	.	TRBV5-4	TRBJ2-2	TGTGCCAGCAGCTTGCAGCGGCCGAACACCGGGGAGCTGTTTTTT	CASSLQRPNTGELFF
.	.	TRBV6-4	TRBJ2-1	TGTGCCAGCAGTGACTCGATTAGCATGGTCAATGAGCAGTTCTTC	CASSDSISMVNEQFF
.	few	TRBV6-1	TRBJ2-5	TGTGCCAACCACACCCCCCAGAAAGAGACCCAGTACTTC	CANHTPQKETQYF
TRBD2	.	TRBV18	TRBJ2-1	TGTGCCAGCTCACCACTTCGACTAGCGGGAGGGCCGAGCTATGAGCAGTTCTTC	CASSPLRLAGGPSYEQFF
TRBD1	.	TRBV28	TRBJ1-1	TGTGCCAGCAGCTTACAGGGGCTCACTGAAGCTTTCTTT	CASSLQGLTEAFF
.	.	TRBV27	TRBJ1-1	TGTGCCAGCAGTTCGTCCAGGGGCACTGAAGCTTTCTTT	CASSSSRGTEAFF
TRBD2	.	TRBV28	TRBJ2-1	TGTGCCAGCAGCCCGAGACTAGCGGTCAACAATGAGCAGTTCTTC	CASSPRLAVNNEQFF
TRBD2	.	TRBV5-4	TRBJ2-7	TGTGCCAGCAGCTTGGCCGTCAGCGGGGGCTACGAGCAGTACTTC	CASSLAVSGGYEQYF
TRBD1	few	TRBV11-2	TRBJ1-2	TGTGCCAGCAGCCCCTGGGGCAGGGGGCAGGAAGGCTACACCTTC	CASSPWGRGQEGYTF
TRBD1	.	TRBV4-1	TRBJ1-1	TGCGCCAGCAGCCAACTAAGGCTTGCCGGGACAGGGGGAGCTTTCTTT	CASSQLRLAGTGGAFF
TRBD2	.	TRBV2	TRBJ2-1	TGTGCCAGCAGCGCGGGACTAGCGGGGGGGAACAATGAGCAGTTCTTC	CASSAGLAGGNNEQFF
.	.	TRBV29-1	TRBJ1-1	TGCAGCGTTGAGGACAGCCTCCGAGCTTTCTTT	CSVEDSLRAFF
.	.	TRBV28	TRBJ2-7	TGTGCCAGCAGTGAGACAGGTACCTTCTACGAGCAGTACTTC	CASSETGTFYEQYF
.	.	TRBV7-9	TRBJ2-2	TGTGCCAGCAGCTTATCGGGGAACACCGGGGAGCTGTTTTTT	CASSLSGNTGELFF
.	.	TRBV5-4	TRBJ1-6	TGTGCCAGCAGCATCGGACTCTCCTATAATTCACCCCTCCACTTT	CASSIGLSYNSPLHF
.	.	TRBV19	TRBJ2-7	TGTGCCAATAGTATAGGCCTGTCCAGGGATTACGAGCAGTACTTC	CANSIGLSRDYEQYF
.	.	TRBV19	TRBJ1-2	TGTGCCAGTAGTAACCGGGGGGGCGACTATGGCTACACCTTC	CASSNRGGDYGYTF
.	few	TRBV4-3	TRBJ1-1	TGCGCCAGCAGCTTTGGCGGGGGGAACACTGAAGCTTTCTTT	CASSFGGGNTEAFF
.	few	TRBV6-1	TRBJ1-5	TGTGCCAGCAGTGGCCAGGCGGGTAGCAATCAGCCCCAGCATTTT	CASSGQAGSNQPQHF
.	.	TRBV2	TRBJ2-7	TGTGCCAGCCTCAGGGCCCCCTACGAGCAGTACTTC	CASLRAPYEQYF
.	.	TRBV28	TRBJ2-7	TGTGCCAGCAGCCCCACGCCGCGGCTCTACGAGCAGTACTTC	CASSPTPRLYEQYF
.	.	TRBV28	TRBJ2-1	TGTGCCAGCAGTTTGGACGGGAGTGGTTCCTACAATGAGCAGTTCTTC	CASSLDGSGSYNEQFF
.	.	TRBV27	TRBJ1-3	TGTGCCAGCAGGGACAGCTCTGGAAACACCATATATTTT	CASRDSSGNTIYF
TRBD1	once	TRBV5-1	TRBJ2-3	TGCGCCAGCAGCCCTCGGACAGGGCAAGATACGCAGTATTTT	CASSPRTGQDTQYF
.	.	TRBV7-2	TRBJ1-6	TGTGCCAGCAGCCCACAGGGCTATAATTCACCCCTCCACTTT	CASSPQGYNSPLHF
TRBD1	few	TRBV5-1	TRBJ2-1	TGCGCCAGCAGTAATGCAGGGGGCTACAATGAGCAGTTCTTC	CASSNAGGYNEQFF
TRBD1	.	TRBV29-1	TRBJ2-5	TGCAGCGTTGAACGGGGCAGGGGGGAGACCCAGTACTTC	CSVERGRGETQYF
.	.	TRBV6-5	TRBJ1-3	TGTGCCAGCAGTGGGGGCCGCTCTGGAAACACCATATATTTT	CASSGGRSGNTIYF
TRBD1	once	TRBV5-4	TRBJ1-2	TGTGCCAGCAGCTTGGGTGGGGACAGAGGTGACTATGGCTACACCTTC	CASSLGGDRGDYGYTF
.	.	TRBV5-1	TRBJ1-5	TGCGCCAGCAGCTTGGATGGCTTTCCCCAGCATTTT	CASSLDGFPQHF